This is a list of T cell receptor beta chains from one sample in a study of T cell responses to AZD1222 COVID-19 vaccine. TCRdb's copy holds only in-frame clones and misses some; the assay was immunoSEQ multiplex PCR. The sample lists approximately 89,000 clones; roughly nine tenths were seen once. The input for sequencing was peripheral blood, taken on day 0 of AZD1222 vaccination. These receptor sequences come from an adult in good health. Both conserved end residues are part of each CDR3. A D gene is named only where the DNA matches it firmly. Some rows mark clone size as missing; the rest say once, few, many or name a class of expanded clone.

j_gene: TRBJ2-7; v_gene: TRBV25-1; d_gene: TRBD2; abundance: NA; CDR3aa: CASSARLAGYEQYF; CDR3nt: TGTGCCAGCAGTGCGAGACTAGCGGGCTACGAGCAGTACTTC
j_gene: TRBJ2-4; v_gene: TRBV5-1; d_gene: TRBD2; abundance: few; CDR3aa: CASSSGTSGTNIQYF; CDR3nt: TGCGCCAGCAGCAGCGGGACTAGCGGGACGAACATTCAGTACTTC
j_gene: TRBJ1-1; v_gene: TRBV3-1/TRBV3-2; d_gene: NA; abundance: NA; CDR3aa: CASSQPPLTEAFF; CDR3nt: TGTGCCAGCAGCCAACCCCCACTTACTGAAGCTTTCTTT
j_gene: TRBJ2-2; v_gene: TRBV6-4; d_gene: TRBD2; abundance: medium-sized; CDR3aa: CASSSGSTGELFF; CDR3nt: TGTGCCAGCAGTAGCGGGAGCACCGGGGAGCTGTTTTTT
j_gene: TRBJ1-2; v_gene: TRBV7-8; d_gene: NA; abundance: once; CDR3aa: CASSSMGGFYGYTF; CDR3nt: TGTGCCAGCAGCTCAATGGGGGGGTTCTATGGCTACACCTTC
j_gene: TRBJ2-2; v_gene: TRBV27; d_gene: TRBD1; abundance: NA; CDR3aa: CASSPGTGDVNTGELFF; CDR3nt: TGTGCCAGCAGTCCCGGGACAGGGGATGTGAACACCGGGGAGCTGTTTTTT
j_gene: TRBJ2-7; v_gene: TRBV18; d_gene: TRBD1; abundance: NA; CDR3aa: CASSPAGQGSYEQYF; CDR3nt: TGTGCCAGCTCACCTGCGGGACAGGGGTCTTACGAGCAGTACTTC
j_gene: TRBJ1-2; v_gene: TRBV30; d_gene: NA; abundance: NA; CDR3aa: CALRAYGYTF; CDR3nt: TGTGCCTTGAGGGCCTATGGCTACACCTTC
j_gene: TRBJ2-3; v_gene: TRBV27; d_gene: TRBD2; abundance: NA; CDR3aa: CASRILAGVSQDTQYF; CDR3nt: TGTGCCAGCAGGATACTAGCGGGAGTGTCGCAAGATACGCAGTATTTT
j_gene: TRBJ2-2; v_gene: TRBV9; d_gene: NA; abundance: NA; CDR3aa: CASSVGESNTGELFF; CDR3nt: TGTGCCAGCAGCGTAGGAGAGTCGAACACCGGGGAGCTGTTTTTT
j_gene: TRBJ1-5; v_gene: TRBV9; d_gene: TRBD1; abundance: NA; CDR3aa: CASSAPGTVDQPQHF; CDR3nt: TGTGCCAGCAGCGCACCGGGGACAGTTGATCAGCCCCAGCATTTT
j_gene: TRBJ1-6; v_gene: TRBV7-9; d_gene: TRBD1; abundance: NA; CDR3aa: CASSLAGQGKSPLHF; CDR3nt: TGTGCCAGCAGCTTAGCGGGACAGGGGAAATCACCCCTCCACTTT
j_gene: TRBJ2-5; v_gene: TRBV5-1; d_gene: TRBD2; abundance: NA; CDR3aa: CASSLEGLAGEGETQYF; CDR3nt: TGCGCCAGCAGCTTGGAGGGACTAGCGGGAGAGGGGGAGACCCAGTACTTC
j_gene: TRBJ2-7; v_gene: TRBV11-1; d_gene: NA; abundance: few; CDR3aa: CASSWGAYEQYF; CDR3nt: TGTGCCAGCAGTTGGGGGGCCTACGAGCAGTACTTC
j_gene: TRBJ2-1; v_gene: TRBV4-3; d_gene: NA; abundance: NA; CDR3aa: CASSPRLVYNEQFF; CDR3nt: TGCGCCAGCAGCCCTCGTCTAGTTTACAATGAGCAGTTCTTC
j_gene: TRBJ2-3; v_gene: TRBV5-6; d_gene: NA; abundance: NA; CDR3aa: CASSANGAGTDTQYF; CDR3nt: TGTGCCAGCAGCGCGAATGGGGCGGGCACAGATACGCAGTATTTT
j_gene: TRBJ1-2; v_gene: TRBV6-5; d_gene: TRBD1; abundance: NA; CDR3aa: CASRVGTGGYDGYTF; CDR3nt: TGTGCCAGCAGGGTTGGGACAGGGGGATACGATGGCTACACCTTC
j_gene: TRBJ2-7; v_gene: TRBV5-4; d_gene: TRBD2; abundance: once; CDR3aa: CASNPSGSYEQYF; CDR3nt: TGTGCCAGCAACCCTAGCGGGAGCTACGAGCAGTACTTC
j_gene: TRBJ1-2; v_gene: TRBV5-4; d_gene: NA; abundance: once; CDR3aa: CASSLASGIDVNYGYTF; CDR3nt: TGTGCCAGCAGCTTGGCCTCCGGGATTGACGTTAACTATGGCTACACCTTC
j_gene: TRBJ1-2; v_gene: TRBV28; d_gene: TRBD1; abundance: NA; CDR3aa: CASSFTGQGAYGYTF; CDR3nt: TGTGCCAGCAGTTTCACCGGACAGGGGGCTTATGGCTACACCTTC
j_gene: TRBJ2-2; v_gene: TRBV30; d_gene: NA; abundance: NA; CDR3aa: CAWSWAGELFF; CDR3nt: TGTGCCTGGAGTTGGGCTGGGGAGCTGTTTTTT
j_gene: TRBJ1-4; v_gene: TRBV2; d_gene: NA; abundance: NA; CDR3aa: CASREENEKLFF; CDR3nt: TGTGCCAGCAGGGAGGAAAATGAAAAACTGTTTTTT
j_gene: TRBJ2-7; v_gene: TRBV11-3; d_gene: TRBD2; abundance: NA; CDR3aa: CASSVTSGSYEQYF; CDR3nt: TGTGCCAGCAGCGTGACTAGCGGATCCTACGAGCAGTACTTC
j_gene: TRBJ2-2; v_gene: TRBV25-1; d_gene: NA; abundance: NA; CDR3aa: CASSETLNTGELFF; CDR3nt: TGTGCCAGCAGTGAAACACTGAACACCGGGGAGCTGTTTTTT